This T cell receptor beta chain was found in a study of control samples from healthy donors and cancer patients. Assay used: immunoSEQ multiplex PCR; TCRdb lists only in-frame clones, some missing. Here the sample spans roughly 80,000 clones, 70% to 90% being singletons. Germline CDR1 SGHRS, CDR2 YFSETQ. The CDR3 sequence is 14 residues long. Trimming took off 0 bases at V and 2 bases at J, with 5 bases between the two ends. The sequence was obtained from a woman in her 50s in good health. Sequencing was done on a sample of blood. This chain joins TRBV5-1 and TRBJ2-2; D gene uncertain. CDR3: CASSLELNTGELFF. Written as DNA, the CDR3 is TGCGCCAGCAGCTTGGAACTAAACACCGGGGAGCTGTTTTTT.